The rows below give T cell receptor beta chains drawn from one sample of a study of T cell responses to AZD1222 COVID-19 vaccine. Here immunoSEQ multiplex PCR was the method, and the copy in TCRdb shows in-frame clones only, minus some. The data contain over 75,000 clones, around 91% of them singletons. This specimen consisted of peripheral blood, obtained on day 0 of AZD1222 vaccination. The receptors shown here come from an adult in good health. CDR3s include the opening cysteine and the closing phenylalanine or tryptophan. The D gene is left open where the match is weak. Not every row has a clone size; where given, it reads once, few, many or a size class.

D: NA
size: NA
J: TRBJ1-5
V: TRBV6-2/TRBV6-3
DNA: TGTGCCAGCAGTTACTCTTGGCCCGGGGGCGGGAATCAGCCCCAGCATTTT
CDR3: CASSYSWPGGGNQPQHF

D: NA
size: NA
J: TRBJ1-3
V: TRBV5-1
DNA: TGCGCCAGCAGCTTGCAGGAATCTGGAAACACCATATATTTT
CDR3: CASSLQESGNTIYF

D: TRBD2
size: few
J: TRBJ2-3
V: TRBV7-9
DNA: TGTGCCAGCAGCCTCAGAGCGGGGTCAGATACGCAGTATTTT
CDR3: CASSLRAGSDTQYF

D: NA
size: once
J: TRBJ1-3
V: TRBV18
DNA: TGTGCCAGCTCACTAGAAATGAACTCTGGAAACACCATATATTTT
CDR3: CASSLEMNSGNTIYF

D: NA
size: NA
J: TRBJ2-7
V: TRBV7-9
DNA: TGTGCCAGCAGTTCCCTAACGGGGCTGAGCCACGAGCAGTACTTC
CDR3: CASSSLTGLSHEQYF

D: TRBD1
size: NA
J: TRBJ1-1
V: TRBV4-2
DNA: TGTGCCAGCAGCCAAGATGGGGGACAGGCGGGCACTGAAGCTTTCTTT
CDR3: CASSQDGGQAGTEAFF

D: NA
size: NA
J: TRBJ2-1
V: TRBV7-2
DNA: TGTGCCAGCAGCTTACCCACGGCCGGGCTAAGACATACCTACAATGAGCAGTTCTTC
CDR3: CASSLPTAGLRHTYNEQFF

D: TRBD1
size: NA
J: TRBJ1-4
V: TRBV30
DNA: TGTGCCTGGAGTGTAAAATGGAGGGGGCCCAACCCGAACGATGAAAAACTGTTTTTT
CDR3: CAWSVKWRGPNPNDEKLFF

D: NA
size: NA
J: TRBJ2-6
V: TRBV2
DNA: TGTGCCAGCAGTGAAAGGGGTGTCGGGGCCAACGTCCTGACTTTC
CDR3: CASSERGVGANVLTF

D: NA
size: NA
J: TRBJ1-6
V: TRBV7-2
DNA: TGTGCCAGCAGCTCCGGGACGGGGTCAATTTCACCCCTCCACTTT
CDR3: CASSSGTGSISPLHF

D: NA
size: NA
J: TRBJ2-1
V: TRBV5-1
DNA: TGCGCCAGCAGCAAAACTAGCACCCCCTACAATGAGCAGTTCTTC
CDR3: CASSKTSTPYNEQFF

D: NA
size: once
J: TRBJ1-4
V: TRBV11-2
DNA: TGTGCCAGCAGCTTAGAGGGGGGCCCTAATGAAAAACTGTTTTTT
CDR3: CASSLEGGPNEKLFF

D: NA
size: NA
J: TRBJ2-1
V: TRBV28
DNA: TGTGCCAGCAGTTTATGGGACCGGGCGGGCAATGAGCAGTTCTTC
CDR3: CASSLWDRAGNEQFF

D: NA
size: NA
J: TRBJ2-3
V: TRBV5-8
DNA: TGTGCCAGCAGCCTCGGCGAGGTGCAGTATTTT
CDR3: CASSLGEVQYF

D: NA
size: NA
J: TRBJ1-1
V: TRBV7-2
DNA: TGTGCCAGCAGAGGACAGATTTCGGGGAACACTGAAGCTTTCTTT
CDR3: CASRGQISGNTEAFF

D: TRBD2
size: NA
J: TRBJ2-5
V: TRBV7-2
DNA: TGTGCCAGCAGCTTCCTAGCGGGAGGGCGAGGAGGAATAGAGACCCAGTACTTC
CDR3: CASSFLAGGRGGIETQYF

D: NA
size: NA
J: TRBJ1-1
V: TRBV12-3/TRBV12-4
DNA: TGTGCCAGCAGTTTCAGCGGCAGTTCGGCTTTCTTT
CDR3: CASSFSGSSAFF

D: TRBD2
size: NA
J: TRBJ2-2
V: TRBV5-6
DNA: TGTGCCAGCAGCTTGAGGACGGGAGGAAGGGGCACCGGGGAGCTGTTTTTT
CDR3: CASSLRTGGRGTGELFF

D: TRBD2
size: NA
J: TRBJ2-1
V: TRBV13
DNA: TGTGCCAGCAGCCCCCGGGGCGGGAGGTATAATGAGCAGTTCTTC
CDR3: CASSPRGGRYNEQFF

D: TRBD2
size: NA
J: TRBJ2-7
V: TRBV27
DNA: TGTGCCAGCAGATCCTTTAGCGGGCCTAACTACGAGCAGTACTTC
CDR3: CASRSFSGPNYEQYF

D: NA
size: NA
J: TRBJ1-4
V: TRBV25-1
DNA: TGTGCCAGCAGTGATTCCGGGACGAGACTGTTTTTT
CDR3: CASSDSGTRLFF

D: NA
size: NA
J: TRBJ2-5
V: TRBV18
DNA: TGTGCCAGCTCAACGGCTAAAGAGACCCAGTACTTC
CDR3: CASSTAKETQYF

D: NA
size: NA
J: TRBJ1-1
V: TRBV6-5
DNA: TGTGCCAGCAGTCCTGATGGGACATTGGACACTGAAGCTTTCTTT
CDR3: CASSPDGTLDTEAFF

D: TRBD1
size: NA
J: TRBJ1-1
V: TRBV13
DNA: TGTGCCAGCAGCTCCCAGACAGGGCACCCCGAGGTGGGAGCTTTCTTT
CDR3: CASSSQTGHPEVGAFF

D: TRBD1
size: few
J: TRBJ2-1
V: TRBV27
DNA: TGTGCCAGCAGTACCGGGACAGGGTACAATGAGCAGTTCTTC
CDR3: CASSTGTGYNEQFF

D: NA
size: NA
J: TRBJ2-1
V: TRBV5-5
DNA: TGTGCCAGCAGCTGGGACGCCGTTAATGAGCAGTTCTTC
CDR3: CASSWDAVNEQFF

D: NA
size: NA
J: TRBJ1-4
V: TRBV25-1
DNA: TGTGCCAGCAGTTGGGGTCAGATTGAAAAACTGTTTTTT
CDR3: CASSWGQIEKLFF

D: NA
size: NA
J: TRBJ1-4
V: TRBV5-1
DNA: TGCGCCAGCAGCTTGCTGGCAGGTGGGGAAAAACTGTTTTTT
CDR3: CASSLLAGGEKLFF

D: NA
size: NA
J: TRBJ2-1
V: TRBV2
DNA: TGTGCCAGCGTGGTCCTTCGAAACAATGAGCAGTTCTTC
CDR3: CASVVLRNNEQFF

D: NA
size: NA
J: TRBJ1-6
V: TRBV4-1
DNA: TGCGCCAGCAGCCAACCACGGGACGGAGGGAAGGGTGGTAATTCACCCCTCCACTTT
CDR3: CASSQPRDGGKGGNSPLHF

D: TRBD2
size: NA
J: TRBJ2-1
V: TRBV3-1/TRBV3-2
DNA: TGTGCCAGCAGCCCTAGCGGGGGCTCCTACAATGAGCAGTTCTTC
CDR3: CASSPSGGSYNEQFF

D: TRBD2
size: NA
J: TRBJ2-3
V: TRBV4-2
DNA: TGTGCCAGCAGCCAAGAAGGAGGCGGGAGTGCAGATACGCAGTATTTT
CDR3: CASSQEGGGSADTQYF

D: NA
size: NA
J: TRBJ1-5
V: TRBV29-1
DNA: TGCAGCGTTGGAGAGGCAGGATATGGACAGCCCCAGCATTTT
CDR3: CSVGEAGYGQPQHF

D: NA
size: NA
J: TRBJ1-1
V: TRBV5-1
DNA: TGCGCCAGCAGCTGGGGCGGCAGGGGAAACTTGAACACTGAAGCTTTCTTT
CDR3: CASSWGGRGNLNTEAFF

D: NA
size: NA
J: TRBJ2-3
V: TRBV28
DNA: TGTGCCAGCAGTTTTGAGGGCCCGGATACGCAGTATTTT
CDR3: CASSFEGPDTQYF

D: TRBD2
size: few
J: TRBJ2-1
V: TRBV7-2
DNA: TGTGCCAGCAGCTTCATACCGACTAGCGGGAGAAATGAGCAGTTCTTC
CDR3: CASSFIPTSGRNEQFF

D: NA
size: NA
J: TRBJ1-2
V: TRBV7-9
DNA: TGTGCCAGCAGTCTCGTTGAGGGGGGTGGCTACACCTTC
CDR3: CASSLVEGGGYTF

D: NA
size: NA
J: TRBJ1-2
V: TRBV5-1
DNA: TGCGCCAGCAGCTTGGAGGTGAGGGTGGGTGACAGTGACGGCTACACCTTC
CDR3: CASSLEVRVGDSDGYTF

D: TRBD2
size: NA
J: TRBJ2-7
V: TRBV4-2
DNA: TGTGCCAGCAGCCAAGGGCTAGCGGGCTCCTACGAGCAGTACTTC
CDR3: CASSQGLAGSYEQYF

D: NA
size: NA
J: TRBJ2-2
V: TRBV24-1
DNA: TGTGCCACCAGTGATGCACAGGGATTAGCGGGCGCCGGGGAGCTGTTTTTT
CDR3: CATSDAQGLAGAGELFF

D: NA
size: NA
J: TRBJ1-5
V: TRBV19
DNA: TGTGCCAGTAGTATATCCAAAAGTGAGGAGGGCAATCAGCCCCAGCATTTT
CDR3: CASSISKSEEGNQPQHF

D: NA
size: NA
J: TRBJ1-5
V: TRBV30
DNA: TGTGCCTGGAGTGGGATTGGGCACCTCTCACCGCCCCAGCATTTT
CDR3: CAWSGIGHLSPPQHF

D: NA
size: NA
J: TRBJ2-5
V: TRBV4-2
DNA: TGTGCCAGCAGCCAAGAGTTCAAGGGGCAGGAGACCCAGTACTTC
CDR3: CASSQEFKGQETQYF

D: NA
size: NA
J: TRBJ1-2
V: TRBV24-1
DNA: TGTGCCACCAGCTCTAACTATGGCTACACCTTC
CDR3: CATSSNYGYTF

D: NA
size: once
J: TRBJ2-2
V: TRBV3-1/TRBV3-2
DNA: TGTGCCAGCAGCGCACCCCAGGGGACCGGGGAGCTGTTTTTT
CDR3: CASSAPQGTGELFF

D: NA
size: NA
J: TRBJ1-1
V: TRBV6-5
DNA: TGTGCCAGCACCCCTCGGGGGGGCGATGAAGCTTTCTTT
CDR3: CASTPRGGDEAFF

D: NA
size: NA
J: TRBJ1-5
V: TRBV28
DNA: TGTGCCAGCAGCTTACCCCGGGACAACAATCAGCCCCAGCATTTT
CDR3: CASSLPRDNNQPQHF

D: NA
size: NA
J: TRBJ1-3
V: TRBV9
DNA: TGTGCCAGCAGCGTAGCTACAGTCCCTGGAAACACCATATATTTT
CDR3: CASSVATVPGNTIYF